This is a list of T cell receptor beta chains from one sample in a study of T-cell reconstitution after alpha-beta-depleted transplantation in children. TCRdb analysed the PCR reads with MiXCR anew, one entry per CDR3 protein. The sample has around 700,000 distinct CDR3 sequences; about an eighth are singletons. The input for sequencing was PBMCs, taken before TCRalphabeta/CD19-depleted stem cell transplant. The origin of the receptors is a girl aged 2-10 years with congenital amegakaryocytic thrombocytopenia, due to receive a stem cell transplant. The CDR3 runs from the conserved cysteine through the conserved F or W. The D gene is left open where the match is weak. Rows give clone size only sometimes, using once, few, many, or a class for an expanded clone.

TRBJ2-1 . TRBV3-1 . CASSQARSSYNEQFF TGTGCCAGCAGCCAAGCCAGGAGCTCCTACAATGAGCAGTTCTTC
TRBJ2-3 TRBD2 TRBV6-1 . CASRTGLAGGKDTQYF TGTGCCAGCAGGACCGGACTAGCGGGAGGAAAAGATACGCAGTATTTT
TRBJ2-1 . TRBV20-1 few CSAKEVRSYNEQFF TGCAGTGCTAAGGAAGTGCGGTCCTACAATGAGCAGTTCTTC
TRBJ2-7 . TRBV20-1 . CSPRTGLSYEQYF TGCAGTCCTAGGACGGGCCTCTCCTACGAGCAGTACTTC
TRBJ2-3 . TRBV7-6 . CASSLERAGDTQYF TGTGCCAGCAGCTTAGAACGGGCGGGGGATACGCAGTATTTT
TRBJ2-5 TRBD2 TRBV5-4 few CASSWRTSGQETQYF TGTGCCAGCAGCTGGAGGACTAGCGGACAAGAGACCCAGTACTTC
TRBJ2-5 TRBD2 TRBV20-1 many CSATRLAGPTQETQYF TGCAGTGCTACCCGACTAGCGGGGCCAACCCAAGAGACCCAGTACTTC
TRBJ2-1 . TRBV4-1 many CASSQGRQVFNEQFF TGCGCCAGCAGCCAAGGTCGGCAGGTGTTCAATGAGCAGTTCTTC
TRBJ2-1 . TRBV20-1 many CSARTGLAPNEQFF TGCAGTGCTAGAACGGGACTGGCCCCCAATGAGCAGTTCTTC
TRBJ2-5 TRBD2 TRBV7-9 . CASSLLAGGPTQYF TGTGCCAGCAGCTTACTAGCGGGAGGGCCCACCCAGTACTTC
TRBJ1-2 . TRBV20-1 many CSASGNFNGYTF TGCAGTGCCTCGGGGAACTTTAATGGCTACACCTTC
TRBJ2-3 TRBD2 TRBV20-1 many CSAPKREGIADTQYF TGCAGTGCCCCAAAGCGGGAGGGGATAGCAGATACGCAGTATTTT
TRBJ2-5 TRBD2 TRBV29-1 many CSVDGTSGSRSGETQYF TGCAGCGTTGACGGGACTAGCGGGAGTAGAAGCGGAGAGACCCAGTACTTC
TRBJ1-2 . TRBV27 . CASSLMTGYGYTF TGTGCCAGCAGTTTAATGACGGGCTATGGCTACACCTTC
TRBJ2-5 TRBD2 TRBV18 few CASSPLSLLASQTQYF TGTGCCAGCTCACCACTGTCGCTACTAGCGAGTCAGACCCAGTACTTC
TRBJ2-1 TRBD2 TRBV6-1 . CASRRREPYNEQFF TGTGCCAGCAGAAGGCGGGAGCCCTACAATGAGCAGTTCTTC
TRBJ2-2 . TRBV20-1 few CSAKSIAEQTGELFF TGCAGTGCTAAATCTATAGCGGAGCAAACCGGGGAGCTGTTTTTT
TRBJ2-3 TRBD2 TRBV29-1 few CSVHLADASTDTQYF TGCAGCGTTCACCTAGCGGACGCTAGCACAGATACGCAGTATTTT
TRBJ2-3 TRBD2 TRBV7-9 many CASSQTTSGRTDTQYF TGTGCCAGCAGCCAAACGACTAGCGGGCGCACAGATACGCAGTATTTT
TRBJ2-7 TRBD2 TRBV12-3/TRBV12-4 . CASRGNSGRPSYEQYF TGTGCCAGCAGGGGGAATAGCGGGAGGCCCTCCTACGAGCAGTACTTC
TRBJ2-5 . TRBV5-1 many CASARSQETQYF TGCGCCAGCGCCCGGTCACAAGAGACCCAGTACTTC
TRBJ1-5 . TRBV5-1 many CASSLGTSNQPQHF TGCGCCAGCAGCTTGGGGACGAGCAATCAGCCCCAGCATTTT
TRBJ2-5 TRBD1 TRBV28 few CASRYRQGRQETQYF TGTGCCAGCAGATACCGACAGGGTAGGCAAGAGACCCAGTACTTC
TRBJ2-5 TRBD1 TRBV5-1 few CASSEDRNQETQYF TGCGCCAGCAGCGAGGACAGGAATCAAGAGACCCAGTACTTC
TRBJ2-7 . TRBV6-5 many CASSYGPEGVDEQYF TGTGCCAGCAGTTACGGGCCAGAGGGGGTCGACGAGCAGTACTTC
TRBJ1-1 TRBD1 TRBV6-5 many CASSYGQGDGDEAFF TGTGCCAGCAGTTACGGTCAGGGGGACGGGGATGAAGCTTTCTTT
TRBJ2-2 TRBD1 TRBV9 many CASSAGPGQGNTGELFF TGTGCCAGCAGCGCGGGGCCGGGACAGGGAAACACCGGGGAGCTGTTTTTT
TRBJ2-6 . TRBV5-1 once CASSFGRDLSGANVLTF TGCGCCAGCAGCTTTGGCAGGGACCTCTCTGGGGCCAACGTCCTGACTTTC
TRBJ2-1 . TRBV7-9 few CASSTTPSAEQFF TGTGCCAGCAGCACGACTCCCTCGGCTGAGCAGTTCTTC
TRBJ2-1 . TRBV5-4 . CASSSTPTPHNEQFF TGTGCCAGCAGCTCAACTCCCACACCTCACAATGAGCAGTTCTTC
TRBJ1-1 TRBD1 TRBV5-1 . CASSYGGTGGTEAFF TGCGCCAGCAGCTATGGTGGGACAGGGGGCACTGAAGCTTTCTTT
TRBJ2-1 TRBD2 TRBV20-1 many CSARRGSTDEQFF TGCAGTGCTAGACGCGGGAGCACCGATGAGCAGTTCTTC
TRBJ2-7 TRBD2 TRBV4-1 many CASSPSSGSYEQYF TGCGCCAGCAGCCCATCTAGCGGATCCTACGAGCAGTACTTC
TRBJ2-2 . TRBV11-2 many CASSLKGGLVFANTGELFF TGTGCCAGCAGCTTAAAGGGGGGGCTGGTTTTCGCGAACACCGGGGAGCTGTTTTTT
TRBJ2-7 . TRBV2 few CASTKTANSYEQYF TGTGCCAGTACCAAAACAGCAAACTCCTACGAGCAGTACTTC
TRBJ2-5 . TRBV25-1 . CASSEGTNHRGETQYF TGTGCCAGCAGTGAAGGGACAAACCACCGGGGAGAGACCCAGTACTTC
TRBJ2-1 TRBD2 TRBV7-6 many CASSSILAGATYNEQFF TGTGCCAGCAGCTCAATTCTAGCGGGAGCTACGTACAATGAGCAGTTCTTC
TRBJ1-5 . TRBV12-3/TRBV12-4 many CASSFGGDSNQPQHF TGTGCCAGCAGTTTCGGGGGTGATAGCAATCAGCCCCAGCATTTT
TRBJ2-2 . TRBV7-9 many CASSPRQNTGELFF TGTGCCAGCAGCCCGCGACAGAACACCGGGGAGCTGTTTTTT
TRBJ2-6 . TRBV19 few CASSIEFPSGANVLTF TGTGCCAGTAGTATAGAGTTCCCCTCTGGGGCCAACGTCCTGACTTTC
TRBJ2-7 . TRBV7-8 few CASSLSVGANSYEQYF TGTGCCAGCAGCTTAAGTGTCGGGGCGAACTCCTACGAGCAGTACTTC
TRBJ1-5 . TRBV19 . CASRGRSGMQPQHF TGTGCCAGTAGGGGACGGTCCGGAATGCAGCCCCAGCATTTT
TRBJ2-1 . TRBV30 . CAWGTSLYYNEQFF TGTGCCTGGGGAACTAGCCTCTATTACAATGAGCAGTTCTTC
TRBJ2-1 . TRBV10-3 many CAIVLPGRTYNEQFF TGTGCCATCGTCCTCCCGGGACGGACCTACAATGAGCAGTTCTTC
TRBJ2-1 . TRBV5-1 many CASRDVGRRPTAAYNEQFF TGCGCCAGCAGGGACGTGGGGCGGCGTCCAACGGCTGCCTACAATGAGCAGTTCTTC
TRBJ2-2 . TRBV27 many CASSSRDVAGELFF TGTGCCAGCAGTTCCCGGGACGTGGCCGGGGAGCTGTTTTTT